The source of this T cell receptor beta chain is a study of T cell repertoires in cytomegalovirus infection. TCRdb re-derived calls from the reads in MiXCR, one entry per CDR3 protein. This sample has fewer than 130,000 distinct CDR3 sequences; 42% occur once, and the top ten carry around 74%. CDR3 size: 14 residues. CDR1 and CDR2 from the germline V gene are SEHNR and FQNEAQ (reference sequence). Trimming removed 6 bases from V and 4 bases from J, with 16 bases in between. This clonotype was detected only once. What it binds is not known. Sequences were derived from CD8+ T cells from cultured PBMCs, sampled from culture after CMV antigen stimulation. The origin of this receptor is a human donor in good health (CMV status not recorded). Some clones in this sample may be carry-over from other donors' samples. This chain joins TRBV7-9 and TRBJ2-7; D call uncertain. CDR3 bases: TGTGCCAGCAGTTACCCCGGGCCGGCTTACGAGCAGTACTTC. Translation gives CASSYPGPAYEQYF.